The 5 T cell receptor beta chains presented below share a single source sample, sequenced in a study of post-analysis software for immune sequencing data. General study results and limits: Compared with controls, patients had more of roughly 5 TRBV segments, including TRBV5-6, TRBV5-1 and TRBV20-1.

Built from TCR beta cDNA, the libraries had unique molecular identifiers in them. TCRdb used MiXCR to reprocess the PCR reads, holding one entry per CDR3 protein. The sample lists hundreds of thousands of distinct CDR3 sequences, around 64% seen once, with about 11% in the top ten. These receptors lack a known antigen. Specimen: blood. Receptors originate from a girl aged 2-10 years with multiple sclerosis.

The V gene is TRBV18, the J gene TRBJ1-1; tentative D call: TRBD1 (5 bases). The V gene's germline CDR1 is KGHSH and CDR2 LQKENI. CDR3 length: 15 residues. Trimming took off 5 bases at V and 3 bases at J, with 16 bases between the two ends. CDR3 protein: CASSEGYGEDTEAFF. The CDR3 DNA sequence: TGTGCCAGCTCAGAGGGGTATGGGGAAGACACTGAAGCTTTCTTT.

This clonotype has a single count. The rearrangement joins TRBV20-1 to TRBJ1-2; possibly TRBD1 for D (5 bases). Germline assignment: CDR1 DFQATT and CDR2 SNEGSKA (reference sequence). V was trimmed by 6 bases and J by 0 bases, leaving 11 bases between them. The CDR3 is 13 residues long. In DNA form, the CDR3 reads TGCAGTGCGCGCGGGGGACCTAACTATGGCTACACCTTC. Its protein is CSARGGPNYGYTF.

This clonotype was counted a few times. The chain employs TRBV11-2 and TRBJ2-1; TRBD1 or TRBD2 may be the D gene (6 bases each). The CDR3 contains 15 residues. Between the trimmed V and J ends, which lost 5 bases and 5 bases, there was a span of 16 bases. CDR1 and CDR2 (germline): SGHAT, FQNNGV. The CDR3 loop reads CASSRRPGEDNEQFF. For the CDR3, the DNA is TGTGCCAGCAGCCGAAGACCAGGGGAGGACAATGAGCAGTTCTTC.

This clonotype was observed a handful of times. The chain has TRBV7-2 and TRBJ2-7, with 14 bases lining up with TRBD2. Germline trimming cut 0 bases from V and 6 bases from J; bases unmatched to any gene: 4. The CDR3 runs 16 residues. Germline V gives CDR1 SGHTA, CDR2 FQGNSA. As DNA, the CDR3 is TGTGCCAGCAGCTTAGCAGGGGGACTAGCGGGAGTCGAGCAGTACTTC. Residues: CASSLAGGLAGVEQYF.

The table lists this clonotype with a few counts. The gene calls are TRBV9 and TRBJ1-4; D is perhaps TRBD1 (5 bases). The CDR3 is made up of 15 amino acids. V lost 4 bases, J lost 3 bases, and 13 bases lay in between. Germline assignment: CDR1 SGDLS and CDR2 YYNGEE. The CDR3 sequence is CASSPLGGSNEKLFF. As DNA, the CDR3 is TGTGCCAGCAGCCCCCTTGGGGGGTCTAATGAAAAACTGTTTTTT.